These T cell receptor beta chains were read from a single sample in a study of shared clonotypes between healthy human individuals. Profiling relied on immunoSEQ multiplex PCR, and the TCRdb table lists in-frame clones only, not all of them. The repertoire has around 2.3 million clones, around 95% of them found once; the top ten carry more than 0.1%. Sequencing input: naive CD4+ T cells sorted from blood. These receptor sequences come from a man aged 18-30 years in good health. Each CDR3 is given with its conserved first and last residue. D genes are given only for firm matches. Rows may omit the clone size; those that give it use once, few, many or a size class.

j_call clone_size d_call v_call cdr3_nt cdr3_aa
TRBJ1-2 - - TRBV6-5 TGTGCCAGCAGTTACCGCAGGGATAGGAACTATGGCTACACCTTC CASSYRRDRNYGYTF
TRBJ2-3 - - TRBV7-8 TGTGCCAGCAGCTTAGGAGGGTGGAGGGATACGCAGTATTTT CASSLGGWRDTQYF
TRBJ2-2 - TRBD1 TRBV7-7 TGTGCTAGCAGCTTAGACAGGGGCAACGGGGAGCTGTTTTTT CASSLDRGNGELFF
TRBJ2-1 - - TRBV5-4 TGTGCCAGCAGCTACCAGCAAGGGGAGCGCAATGAGCAGTTCTTC CASSYQQGERNEQFF
TRBJ2-3 - - TRBV15 TGTGCCACCAGCAGAGGAGCATTCCTACCTGACACAGATACGCAGTATTTT CATSRGAFLPDTDTQYF
TRBJ2-7 - - TRBV2 TGTGCCAGCAGTAGTCGGGGACACACGTCCTACGAGCAGTACTTC CASSSRGHTSYEQYF
TRBJ2-7 - TRBD2 TRBV7-7 TGTGCTAGCAGTCCGGGACTAGCGGGAGAGCGCGAGCAGTACTTC CASSPGLAGEREQYF
TRBJ1-2 once TRBD1 TRBV7-8 TGTGCCAGCAGCTTAGGTGGACAGGGGAACTATGGCTACACCTTC CASSLGGQGNYGYTF
TRBJ2-7 - TRBD2 TRBV7-9 TGTGCCAGCAGCCTTAGCGGGAGTGCCTACGAGCAGTACTTC CASSLSGSAYEQYF
TRBJ2-2 - - TRBV11-3 TGTGCCAGCAGCGGCGTTCCCAGGGAGCTGTTTTTT CASSGVPRELFF
TRBJ2-5 - TRBD1 TRBV28 TGTGCCAGCAGTTTAAGGACAGGGGAAAAAGAGACCCAGTACTTC CASSLRTGEKETQYF
TRBJ1-4 - TRBD1 TRBV27 TGTGCCAGCAGTCGTACAGGGGGACGGGAAAAACTGTTTTTT CASSRTGGREKLFF
TRBJ2-7 - - TRBV5-1 TGCGCCAGCAGCTTGGGCGGGGCAGGGTACCACGAGCAGTACTTC CASSLGGAGYHEQYF
TRBJ2-3 few TRBD1 TRBV7-2 TGTGCCAGCAGCTTAGACAGGGGGAGCACAGATACGCAGTATTTT CASSLDRGSTDTQYF
TRBJ2-7 - TRBD2 TRBV11-3 TGTGCCAGCAGCTTCGGCCTAGCGGGAGGCGAGCAGTACTTC CASSFGLAGGEQYF
TRBJ2-7 - - TRBV21-1 TGTGCCAGCAGCAAAGCGGGGACTAGTAACGAGCAGTACTTC CASSKAGTSNEQYF
TRBJ2-2 - - TRBV5-1 TGCGCCAGCAGCTTGGGGACAGTGATCGGGGAGCTGTTTTTT CASSLGTVIGELFF
TRBJ2-5 - - TRBV19 TGTGCCAGTAGTTCACAGGGTCTGGAGACCCAGTACTTC CASSSQGLETQYF
TRBJ2-7 - - TRBV7-8 TGTGCCAGCAGCCCCGACACAGCCTACGAGCAGTACTTC CASSPDTAYEQYF
TRBJ2-5 - - TRBV7-9 TGTGCCAGCAGCTTAGGAGCAGAGACCCAGTACTTC CASSLGAETQYF
TRBJ2-7 - TRBD1 TRBV6-5 TGTGCCAGCAGCCGGACAGGGGCCTACGAGCAGTACTTC CASSRTGAYEQYF
TRBJ1-6 - TRBD1 TRBV30 TGTGCCTGGGCCGGGACAGAGAATTCACCCCTCCACTTT CAWAGTENSPLHF
TRBJ1-1 - - TRBV30 TGTGCCTGGAGTGTCCCCGGGGCTGAAGCTTTCTTT CAWSVPGAEAFF
TRBJ1-5 - - TRBV19 TGTGCCAGTAGTGGCCCGGGATATAGCAATCAGCCCCAGCATTTT CASSGPGYSNQPQHF
TRBJ2-7 - - TRBV6-5 TGTGCCAGCAGTTACGAGGGCTCCTACGAGCAGTACTTC CASSYEGSYEQYF
TRBJ2-1 - - TRBV4-1 TGCGCCAGCAGCCAAGAGGGAGGGGGCAAAGGAAATGAGCAGTTCTTC CASSQEGGGKGNEQFF
TRBJ1-1 - TRBD1 TRBV30 TGTGCCTGGAGTGTAACAGGGGGCTGGAACACTGAAGCTTTCTTT CAWSVTGGWNTEAFF
TRBJ2-1 - - TRBV2 TGTGCCAGCAGTGGGGTATACAATGAGCAGTTCTTC CASSGVYNEQFF
TRBJ1-2 - TRBD1 TRBV9 TGTGCCAGCAGCGTGAGGGACAGGGGAAACTATGGCTACACCTTC CASSVRDRGNYGYTF
TRBJ1-2 - - TRBV5-1 TGCGCCAGCAGCTTGGAACAGTATCATGGCTACACCTTC CASSLEQYHGYTF
TRBJ2-3 once TRBD2 TRBV7-9 TGTGCCAGCAGCCCGAGCGGGGGGGGCACAGATACGCAGTATTTT CASSPSGGGTDTQYF
TRBJ2-6 - - TRBV14 TGTGCCAGCAGCCAAACCGGTATCTCTGGGGCCAACGTCCTGACTTTC CASSQTGISGANVLTF
TRBJ1-6 - - TRBV15 TGTGCCACCAGCAGAGGAAAAAATTCACCCCTCCACTTT CATSRGKNSPLHF
TRBJ2-2 - - TRBV9 TGTGCCAGCAGCGTAGGAGTGCATAGGAACACCGGGGAGCTGTTTTTT CASSVGVHRNTGELFF
TRBJ1-1 - - TRBV7-2 TGTGCCAGCAGCTTGAGGTGGGGGGCGAACACTGAAGCTTTCTTT CASSLRWGANTEAFF
TRBJ2-7 - TRBD1 TRBV10-3 TGTGCCATCAGTGAGAGGGGCAGGGGGTCCTACGAGCAGTACTTC CAISERGRGSYEQYF
TRBJ2-5 - TRBD2 TRBV15 TGTGCCACCAGCAGAGAGATGGGACTAGGAACCGTCCAAGAGACCCAGTACTTC CATSREMGLGTVQETQYF
TRBJ1-1 - TRBD1 TRBV19 TGTGCCAGTAGCACAGGACAGGGATTGAACACTGAAGCTTTCTTT CASSTGQGLNTEAFF
TRBJ2-7 - - TRBV28 TGTGCCTCTGGCCTTCCGGGACCCTCGGACGAGCAGTACTTC CASGLPGPSDEQYF
TRBJ2-1 - - TRBV7-2 TGTGCCAGCAACCCTCGAAGGGGCAGATCCTACAATGAGCAGTTCTTC CASNPRRGRSYNEQFF
TRBJ1-2 - TRBD1 TRBV28 TGTGCCAGCAGTCCCTGGGACAGGCAATACTATGGCTACACCTTC CASSPWDRQYYGYTF
TRBJ2-6 - - TRBV28 TGTGCCAGCAGTTCTACAGGGAGTGGGGCCAACGTCCTGACTTTC CASSSTGSGANVLTF
TRBJ2-7 - - TRBV4-1 TGCGCCAGCAGCACACGCACGGGGAAGGGGGGCTACGAGCAGTACTTC CASSTRTGKGGYEQYF
TRBJ1-1 - TRBD1 TRBV7-2 TGTGCCAGCAGCTTGGTGGACAGGGGTGAAGCTTTCTTT CASSLVDRGEAFF
TRBJ2-5 once - TRBV6-1 TGTGCCAGCAGTGTACAGCCCCAAGAGACCCAGTACTTC CASSVQPQETQYF
TRBJ1-2 once - TRBV6-5 TGTGCCAGCAGTCTTACAGGTTATGGCTACACCTTC CASSLTGYGYTF
TRBJ2-7 - - TRBV7-2 TGTGCCAGCAGCAAACTGAGGGCCGAGCAGTACTTC CASSKLRAEQYF
TRBJ1-1 - TRBD1 TRBV2 TGTGCCAGCAGTCGACAGGGGCCGAGCATGAACACTGAAGCTTTCTTT CASSRQGPSMNTEAFF
TRBJ1-5 - - TRBV5-1 TGCGCCAGCAGCTTGGACGTTAATCAGCCCCAGCATTTT CASSLDVNQPQHF